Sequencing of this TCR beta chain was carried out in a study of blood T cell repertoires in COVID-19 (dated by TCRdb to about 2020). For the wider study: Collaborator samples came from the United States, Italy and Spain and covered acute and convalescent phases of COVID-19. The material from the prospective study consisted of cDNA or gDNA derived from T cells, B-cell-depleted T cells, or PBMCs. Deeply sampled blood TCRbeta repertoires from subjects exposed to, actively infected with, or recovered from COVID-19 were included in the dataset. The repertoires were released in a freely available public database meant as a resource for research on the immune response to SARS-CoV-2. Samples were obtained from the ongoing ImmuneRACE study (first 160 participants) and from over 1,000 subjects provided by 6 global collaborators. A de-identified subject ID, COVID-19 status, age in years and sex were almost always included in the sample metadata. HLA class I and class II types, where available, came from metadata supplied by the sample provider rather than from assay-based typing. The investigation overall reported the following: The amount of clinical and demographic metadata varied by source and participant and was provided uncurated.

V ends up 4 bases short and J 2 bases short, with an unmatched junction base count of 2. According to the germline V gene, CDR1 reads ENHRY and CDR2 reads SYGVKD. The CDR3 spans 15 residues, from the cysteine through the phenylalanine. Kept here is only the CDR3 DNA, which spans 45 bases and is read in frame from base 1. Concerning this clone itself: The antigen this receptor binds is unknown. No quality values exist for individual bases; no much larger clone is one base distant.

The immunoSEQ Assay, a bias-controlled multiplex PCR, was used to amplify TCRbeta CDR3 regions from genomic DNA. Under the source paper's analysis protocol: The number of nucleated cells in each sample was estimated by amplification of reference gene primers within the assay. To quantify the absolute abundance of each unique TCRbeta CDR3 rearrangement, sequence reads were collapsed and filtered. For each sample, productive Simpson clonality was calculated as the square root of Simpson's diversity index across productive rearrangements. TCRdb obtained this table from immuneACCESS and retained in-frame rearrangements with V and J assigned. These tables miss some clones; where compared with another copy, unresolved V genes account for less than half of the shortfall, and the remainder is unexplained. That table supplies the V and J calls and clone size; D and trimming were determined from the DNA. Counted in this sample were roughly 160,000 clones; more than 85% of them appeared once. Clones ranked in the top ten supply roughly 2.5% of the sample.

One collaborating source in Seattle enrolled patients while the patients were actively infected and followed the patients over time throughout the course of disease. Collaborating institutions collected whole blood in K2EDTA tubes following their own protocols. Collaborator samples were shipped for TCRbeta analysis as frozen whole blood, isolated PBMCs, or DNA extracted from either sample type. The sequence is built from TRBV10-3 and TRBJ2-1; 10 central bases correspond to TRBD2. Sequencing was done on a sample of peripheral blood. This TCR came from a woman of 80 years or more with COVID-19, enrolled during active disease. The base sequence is TGTGCCATCAGTGCAACTAGCGGGGCCTACAATGAGCAGTTCTTC. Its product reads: CAISATSGAYNEQFF.